Below are 2 T cell receptor beta chains sequenced from a single sample in a study of regulatory T cells in long-lasting Graves disease. Time point reported: newly diagnosed GD, antithyroid drugs for less than 3 months. Researchers made the TCR library from RNA that was extracted from PBMCs. For TCR beta, libraries came from iRepertoire HTBI primers and Arm-PCR of CDR3 regions. In TCRdb, the multiplex PCR reads were re-called with MiXCR into one record per CDR3 protein. This repertoire shows roughly 430,000 distinct CDR3 sequences, about a sixth found once; its top ten account for about 11%. The sample was also linked to a second study, of T cells in Graves' hyperthyroidism and ophthalmopathy.

The sequencing used peripheral blood mononuclear cells (PBMCs), collected at new diagnosis, from a patient treated with antithyroid drugs. The receptors were sampled from a woman aged 30 to 39 with Graves disease.

This clonotype occurred a few times. The chain combines TRBV9 with TRBJ2-3, with 15 positions matching TRBD2. V trimming: 4 bases; J trimming: 0 bases; junction bases outside the gene matches: 12. Germline CDR1 is SGDLS and CDR2 is YYNGEE. This CDR3 comprises 20 residues. The CDR3 is CASSINSGTSGRSSTDTQYF. CDR3 DNA: TGTGCCAGCAGCATTAATTCCGGGACTAGCGGGAGGTCTAGCACAGATACGCAGTATTTT. The full variable domain, rest sourced from reference TRBV9 and TRBJ2-3, is DSGVTQTPKHLITATGQRVTLRCSPRSGDLSVYWYQQSLDQGLQFLIQYYNGEERAKGNILERFSAQQFPDLHSELNLSSLELGDSALYFCASSINSGTSGRSSTDTQYFGPGTRLTVL.

The chain has TRBV20-1 and TRBJ2-2, with a tentative D call TRBD1 (5 bases). The CDR3 spans 14 residues. Between the trimmed V and J ends, which lost 2 bases and 0 bases, there was a span of 7 bases. The V gene's germline CDR1 is DFQATT and CDR2 SNEGSKA (reference sequence). CDR3 sequence reads: CSARLGPNTGELFF. CDR3 DNA: TGCAGTGCTAGACTGGGGCCGAACACCGGGGAGCTGTTTTTT.